This entry describes one T cell receptor (beta chain). Its antigen is still unknown. This entry comes from a study of T-cell reconstitution after alpha-beta-depleted transplantation in children. Study observations and caveats: The authors attributed T-cell counts and diversity one year after transplant mostly to newly produced T cells.

Molecular barcoding with unique molecular identifiers was used for the TCRbeta library. In TCRdb, the PCR reads were re-called with MiXCR into one record per CDR3 protein. The data contain 400,000 to 550,000 distinct CDR3 sequences, more than 9% of them singletons. V shed 1 base, J shed 4 bases, and the junction held 9 bases outside the gene matches. This CDR3 region has 16 residues. CDR1 is SGHTA, CDR2 FQGNSA, per germline. The receptor's source is a child aged 2 to 10 with inherited bone marrow failure, due to receive a stem cell transplant. The sample consisted of PBMCs, taken before TCRalphabeta/CD19-depleted stem cell transplant. The chain combines TRBV7-2 with TRBJ2-7; 8 nucleotides line up with TRBD2. CDR3 amino acids: CASSLVSGSVMYEQYF. The CDR3 region has the DNA TGTGCCAGCAGCTTAGTGAGCGGGAGTGTGATGTACGAGCAGTACTTC.